The rows below give T cell receptor beta chains drawn from one sample of a study of blood T cell repertoires in COVID-19. Libraries were prepared by immunoSEQ multiplex PCR; TCRdb keeps only in-frame clonotypes and omits some of them. The sample carries about 200,000 clones, approximately 88% recorded once. Sequences were obtained from peripheral blood. The receptor source for this set is a man aged 35 to 55 with acute or convalescent COVID-19. Both conserved end residues are part of each CDR3. The D gene is left open where the match is weak. Clone size is stated in some rows and not others, as once, few, many or a class when expanded.

d_call	clone_size	v_call	j_call	cdr3_aa	cdr3_nt
TRBD1	few	TRBV5-1	TRBJ2-5	CASSEGQGIGETQYF	TGCGCCAGCAGCGAGGGACAGGGAATAGGAGAGACCCAGTACTTC
-	-	TRBV11-3	TRBJ2-3	CASSISGRSGDTQYF	TGTGCCAGCAGCATATCCGGACGGTCAGGGGATACGCAGTATTTT
-	-	TRBV20-1	TRBJ2-7	CSASKESYEQYF	TGCAGTGCTAGTAAGGAGTCCTACGAGCAGTACTTC
-	-	TRBV12-3/TRBV12-4	TRBJ2-7	CASSTTGFDEQYF	TGTGCCAGCAGTACTACAGGTTTCGACGAGCAGTACTTC
-	-	TRBV7-7	TRBJ1-3	CASSRPQGKRNTIYF	TGTGCCAGCAGCCGGCCCCAGGGAAAAAGAAACACCATATATTTT
-	-	TRBV7-6	TRBJ2-5	CASSLRTNQETQYF	TGTGCCAGCAGCTTAAGGACAAACCAAGAGACCCAGTACTTC
-	-	TRBV5-7	TRBJ1-5	CASSLEDSIHNQPQHF	TGTGCCAGCAGCTTGGAGGACAGCATACACAATCAGCCCCAGCATTTT
TRBD1	few	TRBV29-1	TRBJ1-1	CSVQTGRGTEAFF	TGCAGCGTTCAGACAGGGCGAGGGACTGAAGCTTTCTTT
TRBD1	few	TRBV30	TRBJ1-2	CAWQTGISSDGYTF	TGTGCCTGGCAGACAGGGATTTCGAGCGATGGCTACACCTTC
TRBD1	-	TRBV5-6	TRBJ1-2	CASSPDRGLGYTF	TGTGCCAGCAGCCCGGACAGGGGGCTCGGCTACACCTTC
-	-	TRBV30	TRBJ1-1	CAWRGMGAQNTEAFF	TGTGCCTGGAGAGGAATGGGAGCCCAGAACACTGAAGCTTTCTTT
-	-	TRBV21-1	TRBJ1-1	CASSKNLDLAAAETEAFF	TGTGCCAGCAGCAAAAACTTGGATCTTGCCGCCGCGGAAACTGAAGCTTTCTTT
TRBD1	-	TRBV27	TRBJ2-5	CASSYLDRGMETQYF	TGTGCCAGCAGTTACCTGGACAGGGGGATGGAGACCCAGTACTTC
-	-	TRBV6-5	TRBJ1-6	CASSYRTEDNSPLHF	TGTGCCAGCAGTTACAGGACGGAGGATAATTCACCCCTCCACTTT
-	-	TRBV9	TRBJ1-2	CASAAGVGYGYTF	TGTGCCAGCGCAGCGGGGGTAGGTTATGGCTACACCTTC
-	-	TRBV5-1	TRBJ1-3	CASSWDPGRGNTIYF	TGCGCCAGCAGCTGGGACCCTGGGAGGGGAAACACCATATATTTT
TRBD1	-	TRBV28	TRBJ1-6	CASSFHRGNSPLHF	TGTGCCAGCAGTTTCCACAGGGGCAATTCACCCCTCCACTTT
-	-	TRBV5-1	TRBJ2-1	CASSLVQGGYNEQFF	TGCGCCAGCAGCTTGGTCCAGGGCGGTTACAATGAGCAGTTCTTC
TRBD1	-	TRBV6-5	TRBJ1-4	CASSLNRGDNEKLFF	TGTGCCAGCAGTCTTAACAGGGGAGATAATGAAAAACTGTTTTTT
-	-	TRBV29-1	TRBJ1-2	CSVAYSGYTF	TGCAGCGTTGCGTATAGTGGCTACACCTTC
TRBD1	-	TRBV6-1	TRBJ1-2	CASSSRPTGNGYTF	TGTGCCAGCAGTAGCCGACCGACAGGGAATGGCTACACCTTC
TRBD1	-	TRBV29-1	TRBJ2-7	CSARDRPDEQYF	TGCAGCGCTAGGGACAGACCGGACGAGCAGTACTTC
TRBD1	-	TRBV11-2	TRBJ1-1	CASSLRQGISYTEAFF	TGTGCCAGCAGCTTACGACAGGGTATATCGTACACTGAAGCTTTCTTT
TRBD2	-	TRBV3-1/TRBV3-2	TRBJ2-1	CASSQVLLAGGNEQFF	TGTGCCAGCAGCCAAGTACTGCTAGCGGGAGGAAATGAGCAGTTCTTC
-	-	TRBV11-2	TRBJ2-7	CASSLTTYYEQYF	TGTGCCAGCAGCTTAACTACTTACTACGAGCAGTACTTC
-	-	TRBV12-5	TRBJ2-1	CASGLVVGGDNEQFF	TGTGCTAGTGGTTTGGTAGTAGGAGGGGACAATGAGCAGTTCTTC
TRBD1	-	TRBV7-9	TRBJ1-2	CASSFRDRGRDDYGYTF	TGTGCCAGCAGCTTCCGGGACAGGGGGCGCGACGACTATGGCTACACCTTC
-	-	TRBV30	TRBJ1-2	CAWSAMGGSYGYTF	TGTGCCTGGAGCGCCATGGGGGGTTCCTATGGCTACACCTTC